The rows below give T cell receptor beta chains drawn from one sample of a study of blood T cell repertoires in COVID-19. Profiled with immunoSEQ multiplex PCR; TCRdb holds only in-frame clones, not every one. This repertoire shows roughly 200,000 clones, approximately 80% found once; its top ten account for approximately 1.5%. The sample comprised peripheral blood. These receptors all stem from a human donor in a cohort sampled during active COVID-19. Each CDR3 is given with its conserved first and last residue. A D gene is named only where the DNA matches it firmly. Clone size is stated in some rows and not others, as once, few, many or a class when expanded.

>-|TRBV18|TRBJ1-1|-
CASSPELNTEAFF
TGTGCCAGCTCACCAGAGTTGAACACTGAAGCTTTCTTT
>TRBD2|TRBV5-1|TRBJ2-3|-
CASSLASGGTDTQYF
TGCGCCAGCAGCTTGGCTAGCGGGGGCACAGATACGCAGTATTTT
>TRBD1|TRBV6-6|TRBJ1-6|few
CASTRQGSSPLHF
TGTGCCAGCACCCGACAGGGTTCTTCACCCCTCCACTTT
>-|TRBV6-5|TRBJ2-6|-
CATSGGANVLTF
TGTGCCACATCCGGTGGGGCCAACGTCCTGACTTTC
>-|TRBV28|TRBJ1-2|-
CASRILGTVNYGYTF
TGTGCCAGCAGAATTTTGGGGACTGTCAACTATGGCTACACCTTC
>TRBD2|TRBV2|TRBJ2-7|-
CASTYGLAGAHEQYF
TGTGCCAGCACCTACGGACTAGCGGGAGCCCACGAGCAGTACTTC
>-|TRBV7-9|TRBJ2-1|-
CASSLVQGMYNEQFF
TGTGCCAGCAGCTTAGTCCAGGGGATGTACAATGAGCAGTTCTTC
>TRBD1|TRBV7-6|TRBJ2-5|-
CASSLARGQGARETQYF
TGTGCCAGCAGCTTAGCTCGAGGACAGGGGGCTCGAGAGACCCAGTACTTC
>-|TRBV6-6|TRBJ2-7|-
CASRLVPKFSYEQYF
TGTGCCAGCAGGCTCGTCCCTAAGTTTTCCTACGAGCAGTACTTC
>-|TRBV7-8|TRBJ2-7|few
CASSSAYEQYF
TGTGCCAGCAGCTCCGCCTACGAGCAGTACTTC
>-|TRBV5-6|TRBJ1-2|-
CASSPGAYGYTF
TGTGCCAGCAGTCCTGGGGCCTATGGCTACACCTTC
>-|TRBV28|TRBJ2-3|-
CASRLNTDTQYF
TGTGCCAGCAGACTCAACACAGATACGCAGTATTTT
>TRBD1|TRBV6-4|TRBJ2-2|-
CASSPGQGNTGELFF
TGTGCCAGCAGCCCTGGACAGGGAAACACCGGGGAGCTGTTTTTT
>-|TRBV7-2|TRBJ1-2|-
CASSSPPPMTGGRGYTF
TGTGCCAGCAGCTCGCCCCCCCCCATGACAGGAGGACGGGGCTACACCTTC
>-|TRBV4-1|TRBJ1-1|few
CASSQPEGTEAFF
TGCGCCAGCAGCCAACCCGAGGGCACTGAAGCTTTCTTT
>TRBD2|TRBV7-6|TRBJ2-7|-
CASSPLAGPYEQYF
TGTGCCAGCAGCCCACTAGCGGGGCCCTACGAGCAGTACTTC
>-|TRBV15|TRBJ2-1|-
CATSKTGLDEQFF
TGTGCCACCAGCAAAACAGGGCTCGATGAGCAGTTCTTC
>-|TRBV10-1|TRBJ1-2|few
CARRTDANYGYTF
TGCGCCAGGCGGACAGACGCTAACTATGGCTACACCTTC
>TRBD1|TRBV24-1|TRBJ1-2|-
CATSDWDRDYGYTF
TGTGCCACCAGTGATTGGGACAGGGACTATGGCTACACCTTC
>-|TRBV28|TRBJ2-1|-
CASSPWVGGSYNEQFF
TGTGCCAGCAGTCCCTGGGTAGGGGGCTCCTACAATGAGCAGTTCTTC
>TRBD1|TRBV7-2|TRBJ2-3|-
CASRQIPRGLSTDTQYF
TGTGCCAGCAGGCAAATTCCTAGGGGGCTGAGCACAGATACGCAGTATTTT
>-|TRBV5-6|TRBJ1-5|once
CASSFAGNGNQPQHF
TGTGCCAGCAGCTTCGCCGGGAATGGCAATCAGCCCCAGCATTTT
>TRBD1|TRBV27|TRBJ2-7|once
CASSLMGQGYEQYF
TGTGCCAGCAGTTTAATGGGACAGGGCTACGAGCAGTACTTC
>-|TRBV15|TRBJ1-5|-
CATSRDRGLGSPQHF
TGTGCCACCAGCAGAGACAGGGGCCTCGGTTCGCCCCAGCATTTT
>-|TRBV5-1|TRBJ2-1|-
CASRLGGRNEQFF
TGCGCCAGCCGTCTCGGGGGGCGAAATGAGCAGTTCTTC
>-|TRBV27|TRBJ2-6|-
CASKSVPGANVLTF
TGTGCCAGCAAATCCGTTCCTGGGGCCAACGTCCTGACTTTC
>-|TRBV19|TRBJ1-5|-
CASSIDLEKPQHF
TGTGCCAGTAGTATAGATCTAGAGAAACCCCAGCATTTT
>TRBD1|TRBV19|TRBJ2-1|few
CASSLGDRVADEQFF
TGTGCCAGTAGCCTAGGGGACAGGGTGGCCGATGAGCAGTTCTTC
>TRBD1|TRBV10-2|TRBJ2-1|few
CASTYDRGNEQFF
TGCGCCAGCACCTATGACAGGGGCAATGAGCAGTTCTTC
>-|TRBV15|TRBJ2-6|-
CATSRDGSSGANVLTF
TGTGCCACCAGCAGAGATGGTAGCTCTGGGGCCAACGTCCTGACTTTC
>TRBD2|TRBV6-5|TRBJ2-7|-
CASSYSTLAVEQYF
TGTGCCAGCAGTTACTCGACACTAGCGGTCGAGCAGTACTTC
>-|TRBV5-1|TRBJ2-7|-
CASSFNRDYEQYF
TGCGCCAGCAGCTTTAACAGGGACTACGAGCAGTACTTC
>TRBD1|TRBV29-1|TRBJ2-3|-
CSAGQGSTDTQYF
TGCAGCGCAGGACAGGGGAGCACAGATACGCAGTATTTT
>TRBD1|TRBV6-5|TRBJ1-6|-
CASSYDRVRSPLHF
TGTGCCAGCAGTTACGACAGGGTCAGATCACCCCTCCACTTT
>-|TRBV3-1/TRBV3-2|TRBJ1-2|-
CASSQGQVGYTF
TGTGCCAGCAGCCAAGGACAGGTGGGCTACACCTTC
>-|TRBV25-1|TRBJ1-4|-
CASSVYEKLFF
TGTGCCAGCAGTGTCTATGAAAAACTGTTTTTT
>-|TRBV20-1|TRBJ1-3|-
CSAPFGNTIYF
TGCAGTGCTCCTTTCGGAAACACCATATATTTT
>-|TRBV12-5|TRBJ2-7|-
CASGLVPHSYEQYF
TGTGCTAGTGGTTTGGTCCCCCACTCCTACGAGCAGTACTTC
>-|TRBV11-2|TRBJ1-5|few
CASSSTGNQPQHF
TGTGCCAGCAGCTCGACGGGGAATCAGCCCCAGCATTTT
>TRBD1|TRBV13|TRBJ2-7|few
CASSLSGGAYEQYF
TGTGCCAGCAGCTTGTCAGGGGGCGCTTACGAGCAGTACTTC